These 5 T cell receptor beta chains originate from one sample sequenced in a study of blood T cell repertoires in COVID-19 (dated by TCRdb to 2020 to 2022). Library creation used the immunoSEQ multiplex PCR assay. This immuneACCESS table, as held by TCRdb, lists in-frame sequences with V and J called but not all clones. Of the missing ones, under half trace to an unresolved V gene in checked studies; the others have no known cause. A total of approximately 100,000 clones appear in this sample, roughly nine tenths of them only once. Together, the top ten hold 6% to 6.5% of the sample. The sample taken for sequencing was peripheral blood. Source of these receptors: a human donor in a cohort sampled during active COVID-19.

V gene TRBV27 combines with J gene TRBJ1-5, with unresolved D. This CDR3 is built from 14 residues. CDR1 is MNHEY, CDR2 SMNVEV, per germline (reference sequence). Deletions cut 7 bases from V and 4 bases from J, with 14 bases between. As DNA, the CDR3 is TGTGCCAGCAAAAACCCCGAGGGAAATCAGCCCCAGCATTTT. Protein sequence: CASKNPEGNQPQHF.

The genes are TRBV2 and TRBJ2-6, with 11 bases lining up with TRBD1. Germline lookup yields CDR1 SNHLY and CDR2 FYNNEI. V was pared by 7 bases and J by 2 bases, with 7 bases of the junction left unmatched. This CDR3 is built from 17 residues. CDR3 amino acids: CASTYGQGAPGANVLTF. The CDR3 nucleotides are TGTGCCAGCACCTACGGACAGGGGGCGCCTGGGGCCAACGTCCTGACTTTC.

This chain connects TRBV19 to TRBJ1-5, with 8 bases that match TRBD1. J was trimmed by 7 bases and V by 6 bases; bases with no gene match: 11. Germline V gives CDR1 LNHDA, CDR2 SQIVND (reference sequence). The CDR3 contains 15 residues. This CDR3 reads CASSKMDRAGQPQHF. The CDR3 DNA follows: TGTGCCAGTAGCAAGATGGACAGGGCCGGCCAGCCCCAGCATTTT.

The chain carries TRBV2 and TRBJ1-6; TRBD1 agrees at 10 bases. Germline trimming cut 6 bases from V and 8 bases from J; bases unmatched to any gene: 4. CDR3 length equals 14 residues. Germline V gene sequence: CDR1 SNHLY, CDR2 FYNNEI. CDR3 nucleotides: TGTGCCAGCAGCCCGGACAGGGGGTATTCACCCCTCCACTTT. Translated: CASSPDRGYSPLHF.

J is TRBJ1-6 and V is TRBV6-5; D is unresolved. V was clipped by 0 bases and J by 9 bases, with 15 bases between them. The germline CDR1 and CDR2 sequences are MNHEY and SVGAGI. CDR3 size: 16 residues. The CDR3 spells CASSYSIVGGGSPLHF. CDR3 bases: TGTGCCAGCAGTTACTCGATAGTGGGTGGAGGTTCACCCCTCCACTTT.